A single T cell receptor beta chain is shown here with its context. Its antigen is unidentified. The sample belongs to a study of post-analysis software for immune sequencing data. Whole-study results and caveats: About 5 TRBV segments were significantly more frequent in patients than in controls. TRBV5-6, TRBV5-1 and TRBV20-1 were among these segments.

The V end was cut by 1 base, the J end by 3 bases, with 15 bases between. The CDR3 sequence is 16 residues long. From germline, CDR1 is SGHAT and CDR2 FQNNGV. The authors incorporated unique molecular identifiers into the TCR beta cDNA libraries. TCRdb re-derived calls from the PCR reads in MiXCR, one entry per CDR3 protein. The data show roughly 650,000 distinct CDR3 sequences, 55% to 70% seen once. The J gene is TRBJ1-2, the V gene TRBV11-2; D is possibly TRBD1 (6 bases). The sequenced sample was blood. This TCR derives from a girl aged 2 to 10 with multiple sclerosis. The CDR3 DNA reads TGTGCCAGCAGCTTAGGAAGGAGGGGGATTGACTATGGCTACACCTTC. Its protein is CASSLGRRGIDYGYTF. Looking up the rest from reference TRBV11-2 and TRBJ1-2 gives the full variable domain: EAGVAQSPRYKIIEKRQSVAFWCNPISGHATLYWYQQILGQGPKLLIQFQNNGVVDDSQLPKDRFSAERLKGVDSTLKIQPAKLEDSAVYLCASSLGRRGIDYGYTFGSGTRLTVV.